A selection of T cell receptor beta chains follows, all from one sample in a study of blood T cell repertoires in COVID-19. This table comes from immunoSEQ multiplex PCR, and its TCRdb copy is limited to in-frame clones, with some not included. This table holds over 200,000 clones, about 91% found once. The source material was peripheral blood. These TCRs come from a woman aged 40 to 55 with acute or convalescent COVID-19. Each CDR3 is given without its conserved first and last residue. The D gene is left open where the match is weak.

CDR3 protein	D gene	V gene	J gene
ATSDQDSEAF	.	TRBV24-1	TRBJ1-1
SVATGATYSGNTIY	TRBD1	TRBV29-1	TRBJ1-3
ATSRDDEGTSDGYT	.	TRBV15	TRBJ1-2
ASSYRGQGTEAF	TRBD1	TRBV6-5	TRBJ1-1
ASSQDTGGNYGYT	TRBD1	TRBV4-1	TRBJ1-2
ASSLMDRGYGYT	TRBD1	TRBV7-8	TRBJ1-2
ASSSQGYQPQH	.	TRBV19	TRBJ1-5
ASSLTSGTGMVNYGYT	TRBD1	TRBV7-3	TRBJ1-2
ASSLLLALRGTGELF	.	TRBV5-8	TRBJ2-2
ASSVSSHLNYGYT	.	TRBV9	TRBJ1-2
ASSDPGQGGGYT	TRBD1	TRBV7-2	TRBJ1-2
ASTGFNEQF	.	TRBV19	TRBJ2-1
SVAVNYGYT	.	TRBV29-1	TRBJ1-2
ASSIIRDTIYGYT	.	TRBV19	TRBJ1-2
ASSVSPSGPNTGELF	TRBD2	TRBV9	TRBJ2-2
ASVDRGRTDTQY	TRBD1	TRBV5-1	TRBJ2-3
ASSEVGGSTEAF	.	TRBV2	TRBJ1-1
ASSRTGMAQY	.	TRBV7-9	TRBJ2-5
ASSLAGHGNNEQF	.	TRBV5-6	TRBJ2-1
ASSVGDRGRETQY	TRBD1	TRBV9	TRBJ2-5
ASSLVQGNTGELF	.	TRBV5-4	TRBJ2-2
ASGLFAGGGGTEAF	.	TRBV12-5	TRBJ1-1
ASSQQADTQY	.	TRBV11-3	TRBJ2-3
ASSPLILQQNEKLF	.	TRBV7-6	TRBJ1-4
ASSPTGGAEGYT	TRBD1	TRBV5-4	TRBJ1-2
ASSLSGETQY	.	TRBV5-1	TRBJ2-5
ASSVGTAYDEAF	TRBD1	TRBV9	TRBJ1-1
ASSPKNEQF	.	TRBV12-3/TRBV12-4	TRBJ2-1
ASSASFGQGEETQY	TRBD1	TRBV6-1	TRBJ2-5
ASSGPSGQGSSSYNEQF	TRBD1	TRBV10-1	TRBJ2-1
ASSESGQGINEQF	.	TRBV10-1	TRBJ2-1
ASSERRGPNSPLH	.	TRBV2	TRBJ1-6
ASSPGTGETGELF	TRBD1	TRBV6-5	TRBJ2-2
ASSPPKSSDSGNTIY	.	TRBV18	TRBJ1-3
AISELGQANTEAF	TRBD1	TRBV10-3	TRBJ1-1
ASSSPGLAGGSRTGELF	TRBD2	TRBV28	TRBJ2-2
ATRGQGAGEAF	TRBD1	TRBV15	TRBJ1-1
ASSHTGPALF	.	TRBV11-2	TRBJ1-4
ASSVSRGAFTEQF	.	TRBV9	TRBJ2-1
ASSLRTSSYNEQF	.	TRBV7-3	TRBJ2-1
ASSQALTSGGAWEETQY	TRBD2	TRBV4-2	TRBJ2-5
ASSPRATEAF	.	TRBV12-3/TRBV12-4	TRBJ1-1
ASSTLDSSYNEQF	.	TRBV19	TRBJ2-1
ASSISQGGYGYT	.	TRBV11-2	TRBJ1-2
ASRDQGQGIYGYT	TRBD1	TRBV19	TRBJ1-2
ASSPSGQGAFQPQH	TRBD1	TRBV7-8	TRBJ1-5
ASSQVGREKGANEQF	.	TRBV4-1	TRBJ2-1
ASSPLSGGRAGELF	TRBD2	TRBV11-2	TRBJ2-2
ASSPRRGNQPQH	.	TRBV3-1/TRBV3-2	TRBJ1-5